This TCR beta chain was found in a study of blood T cell repertoires in COVID-19. Sequenced by immunoSEQ multiplex PCR; TCRdb stores in-frame clones only, minus some. The profile covers roughly 200,000 clones, with 85% to 90% appearing a single time and approximately 6% taken by the ten largest. CDR3 length equals 11 residues. Germline V gene lookup returns CDR1 DFQATT and CDR2 SNEGSKA (reference sequence). The V and J ends lost 5 bases and 0 bases respectively, with 4 bases between them. The chain is built from TRBV20-1 and TRBJ1-1; D gene ambiguous. The material sequenced was peripheral blood. The receptor was derived from a man at least 80 years old with acute or convalescent COVID-19. CDR3 DNA: TGCAGTGCTTTAGTGAACACTGAAGCTTTCTTT. This codes for CSALVNTEAFF.